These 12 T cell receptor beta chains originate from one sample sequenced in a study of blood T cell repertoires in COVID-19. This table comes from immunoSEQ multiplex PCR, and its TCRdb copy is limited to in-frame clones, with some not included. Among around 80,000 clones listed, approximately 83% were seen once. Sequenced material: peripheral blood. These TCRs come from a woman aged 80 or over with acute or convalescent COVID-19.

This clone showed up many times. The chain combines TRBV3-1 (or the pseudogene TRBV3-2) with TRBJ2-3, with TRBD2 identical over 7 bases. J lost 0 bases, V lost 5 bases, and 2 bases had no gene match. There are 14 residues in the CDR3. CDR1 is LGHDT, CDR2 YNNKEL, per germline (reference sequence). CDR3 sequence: CASSGEGSTDTQYF. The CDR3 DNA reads TGTGCCAGCAGCGGGGAGGGGAGCACAGATACGCAGTATTTT.

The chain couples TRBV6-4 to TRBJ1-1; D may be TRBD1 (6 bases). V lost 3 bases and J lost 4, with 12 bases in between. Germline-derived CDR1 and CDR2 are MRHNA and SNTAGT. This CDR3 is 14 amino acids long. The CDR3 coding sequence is TGTGCCAGCAGTGAACAGGGCGGGAGCACTGAAGCTTTCTTT. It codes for CASSEQGGSTEAFF.

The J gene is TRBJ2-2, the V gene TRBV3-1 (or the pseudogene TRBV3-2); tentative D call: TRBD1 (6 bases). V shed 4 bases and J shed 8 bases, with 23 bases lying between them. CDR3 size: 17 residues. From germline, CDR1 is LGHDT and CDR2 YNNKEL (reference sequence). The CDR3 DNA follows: TGTGCCAGCAGCCCCTGGGGAGCTGGGGGCCCGGGTGGGGAGCTGTTTTTT. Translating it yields CASSPWGAGGPGGELFF.

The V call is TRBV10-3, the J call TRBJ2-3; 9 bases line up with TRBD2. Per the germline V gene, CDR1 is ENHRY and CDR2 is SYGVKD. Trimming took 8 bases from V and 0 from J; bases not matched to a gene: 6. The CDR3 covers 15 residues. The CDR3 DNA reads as TGTGCCATCCGGGCTAGCGGGGCCAGCACAGATACGCAGTATTTT. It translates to CAIRASGASTDTQYF.

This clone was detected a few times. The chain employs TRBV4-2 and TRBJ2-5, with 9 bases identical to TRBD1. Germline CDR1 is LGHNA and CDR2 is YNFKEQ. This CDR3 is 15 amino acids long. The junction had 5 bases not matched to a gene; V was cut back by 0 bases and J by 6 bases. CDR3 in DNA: TGTGCCAGCAGCCAAGAGGGACAGGGTCGGCAGACCCAGTACTTC. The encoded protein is CASSQEGQGRQTQYF.

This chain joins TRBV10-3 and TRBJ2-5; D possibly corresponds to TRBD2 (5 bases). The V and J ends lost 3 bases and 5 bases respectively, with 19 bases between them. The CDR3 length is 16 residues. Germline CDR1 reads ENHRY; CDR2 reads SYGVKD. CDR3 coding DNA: TGTGCCATCAGTGAAAGCTTAGCGACCCGGGGTGAGACCCAGTACTTC. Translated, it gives CAISESLATRGETQYF.

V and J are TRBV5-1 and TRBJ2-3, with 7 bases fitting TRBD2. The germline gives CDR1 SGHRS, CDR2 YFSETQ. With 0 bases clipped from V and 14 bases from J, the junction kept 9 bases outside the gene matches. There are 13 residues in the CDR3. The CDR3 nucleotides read TGCGCCAGCAGCTTGGTGCCCAGCGGGGCGGGGTATTTT. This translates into CASSLVPSGAGYF.

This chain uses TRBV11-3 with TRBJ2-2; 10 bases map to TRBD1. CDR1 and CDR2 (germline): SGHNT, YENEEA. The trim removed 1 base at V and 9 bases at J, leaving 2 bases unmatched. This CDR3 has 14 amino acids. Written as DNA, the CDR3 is TGTGCCAGCAGCTTAGGACAGGGGGCCAGGGAGCTGTTTTTT. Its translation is CASSLGQGARELFF.

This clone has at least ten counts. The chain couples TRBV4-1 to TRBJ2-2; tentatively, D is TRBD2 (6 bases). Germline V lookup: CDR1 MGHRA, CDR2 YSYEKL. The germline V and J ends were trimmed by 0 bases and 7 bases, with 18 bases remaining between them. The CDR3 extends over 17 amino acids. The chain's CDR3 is CASSQERRGAVSGELFF. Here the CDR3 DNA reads TGCGCCAGCAGCCAAGAGCGGAGGGGAGCGGTGAGCGGGGAGCTGTTTTTT.

CDR3 region: CAWSKGQDTDTQYF. DNA of the CDR3: TGTGCCTGGAGTAAGGGACAGGACACAGATACGCAGTATTTT. The chain recombines TRBV30 with TRBJ2-3; 8 nucleotides line up with TRBD1. This CDR3 has 14 residues. Germline V gene data show CDR1 as GTSNPN and CDR2 as SVGIG (reference sequence). V trimming: 2 bases; J trimming: 2 bases; junction bases outside the gene matches: 3.

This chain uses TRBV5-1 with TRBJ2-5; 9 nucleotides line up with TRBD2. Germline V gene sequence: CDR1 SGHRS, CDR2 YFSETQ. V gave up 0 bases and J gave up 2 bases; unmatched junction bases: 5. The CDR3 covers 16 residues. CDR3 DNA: TGCGCCAGCAGCTTGGACTTCGCGGGAGGGCAAGAGACCCAGTACTTC. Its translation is CASSLDFAGGQETQYF.

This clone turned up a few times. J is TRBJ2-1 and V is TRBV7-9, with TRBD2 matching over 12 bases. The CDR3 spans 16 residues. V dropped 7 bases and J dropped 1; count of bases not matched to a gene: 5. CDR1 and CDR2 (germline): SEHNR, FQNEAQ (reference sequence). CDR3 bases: TGTGCCAGCACCCTAGCGGGAGGGCCTTCCTACAATGAGCAGTTCTTC. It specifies CASTLAGGPSYNEQFF. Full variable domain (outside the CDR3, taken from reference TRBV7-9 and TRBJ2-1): DTGVSQNPRHKITKRGQNVTFRCDPISEHNRLYWYRQTLGQGPEFLTYFQNEAQLEKSRLLSDRFSAERPKGSFSTLEIQRTEQGDSAMYLCASTLAGGPSYNEQFFGPGTRLTVL.